This T cell receptor (beta chain) was obtained from a study of human T cells and chemical hapten exposure (dated by TCRdb to about 2021). General notes on the study: For sensitization, 2% DPC in acetone was applied to a roughly 2 cm by roughly 2 cm area of upper inner arm skin. Patients additionally received weekly therapeutic DPC doses to the scalp throughout the roughly 25-week study period. Patch testing was done on the upper back using Finn chambers containing 0.01% DPC, and results were scored after 6 days according to International Contact Dermatitis Research Group standards. The mostly female patient cohort included alopecia areata with under or over 50% scalp involvement, alopecia totalis and alopecia universalis. Libraries were combined into a pool for sequencing, and differences in TCR yield between samples came mainly from small differences in library volumes within the pool. The study tracked peripheral blood TCR repertoire changes in vivo during primary and secondary sensitization to the hapten diphenylcyclopropenone (DPC) in alopecia patients. Blood was sampled from patients pre-sensitization (week 0) and at 2, 6 and about 24 weeks after DPC sensitization. For TCR sequencing, blood came from 25 to 35 alopecia patients at anywhere from one to four time points (pre-sensitization, 2, 6 and 24 weeks). Study-wide findings and limitations: After repeated subsampling, the strength of the expansion versus patch-test correlation and the threshold at which it became significant changed. DPC sensitization did not change the number of TCRs with a frequency above 1 in 1000, and there was no evidence of changes in global repertoire structure. Alopecia, a presumed autoimmune disease, was present in all patients, so the immune response of the patients might differ from that of healthy individuals. Patch test score was positively correlated with the number of PT1 expanded TCRs, with significance at thresholds 8, 16 and 32 but not at 4. Expanded TCRs formed significantly more large CDR3 similarity clusters than pre-sensitization or healthy control sets, consistent with antigen-driven responses.

The sample's time point, from its label and the paper: patch test 1, 2 weeks after DPC sensitization. Interpreted using the paper, the treatment or condition label stands for: therapeutic diphenylcyclopropenone sensitization with weekly scalp DPC. Blood at each patch-test visit was drawn before the patch test was applied. To be eligible, patients had to be aged 18 to 70, diagnosed with alopecia and judged suitable for DPC therapy, while pregnant patients were excluded. Total RNA was isolated from unfractionated whole blood collected in Tempus Blood RNA tubes. Library preparation employed RACE. Sequenced using a NextSeq 500. Library preparation attached unique molecular identifiers to individual cDNA molecules for quantitative, reproducible TCR counting. For every blood RNA sample, sequencing covered both the TCR alpha and TCR beta chains. Concerning the study's data processing: The median number of TCRs per sample was approximately 98,000, ranging from about 23,224 to 700,000. V, J and CDR3 annotation of the TCR reads was performed with the Decombinator software suite. For PS versus PT1 abundance plots, all samples were subsampled to the same number of TCRs (28,000). Expanded TCRs were defined as absent before sensitization and observed at least eight times at the 2-week time point. TCRdb handled the public reads itself, with Q25 trimming in fastp and clone calling in MiXCR, and kept productive beta chains. Each CDR3 protein appears once, grouped with its most common genes and DNA. The V and J calls were determined by TCRdb, not by the authors. This sample holds about 90,000 distinct CDR3 sequences; 10% to 13% were observed only once. The top ten hold about 2.4% of the sample.

Notes on this clonotype: Its antigen is currently not known. No base-level quality is on record; no much larger clone is a single base apart.

The sample here was whole blood, taken in connection with sensitization to the hapten diphenylcyclopropenone (DPC). This TCR was sampled from a man aged 35 to 55 with alopecia areata. Some clones in this sample may be carry-over from other donors' samples.

The CDR3 reads as follows: CASSSSVPDFYGYTF. The nucleotide sequence reads as follows: TGTGCCAGCAGTAGCAGCGTGCCGGACTTTTATGGCTACACCTTC. This chain is built from TRBV5-4 and TRBJ1-2; confidence is insufficient to name the D gene. The germline V gene (reference sequence) sets CDR1 to SGHNT and CDR2 to YYREEE. V loses 5 bases of germline sequence and J loses 5 bases, and the interval between the two ends is 19 bases. The CDR3, cysteine through phenylalanine, is 15 amino acids long. Of all the DNA, just the CDR3 is kept, 45 bases in frame from base 1.